These 4 T cell receptor beta chains originate from one sample sequenced in a study of OX40 agonist ivuxolimab in advanced cancers. Generated by immunoSEQ multiplex PCR, the TCRdb table keeps only in-frame clones and is missing some. The sample shows 40,000 to 45,000 clones, 80% to 90% of them seen only once. Source: CD4+ or CD8+ T cells sorted from blood, taken in a trial of the OX40 agonist ivuxolimab. The receptors come from an adult with an advanced solid tumor such as melanoma, head and neck, liver or kidney cancer.

The chain is built from TRBV27 and TRBJ1-6; TRBD1 is a possible D gene (6 bases). CDR1 and CDR2 (germline): MNHEY, SMNVEV (reference sequence). The CDR3 spans 16 residues. V was clipped by 5 bases and J by 0 bases, with 11 bases between them. CDR3 sequence: CASSNNRVSYNSPLHF. DNA for the CDR3: TGTGCCAGCAGTAACAACAGGGTCTCCTATAATTCACCCCTCCACTTT.

The chain carries TRBV25-1 and TRBJ1-4; D call uncertain. The CDR3 totals 11 residues. CDR1 and CDR2 from the germline V gene are MGHDK and SYGVNS. With 6 bases removed from V and 12 bases from J, the gap between germline ends came to 11 bases. CDR3 coding DNA: TGTGCCAGCAGCGGAGCCTTGGAACTGTTTTTT. It encodes CASSGALELFF.

This rearrangement joins TRBV7-9 to TRBJ2-5; weak D call: TRBD1 (6 bases). The CDR3 is 19 residues long. Trimming shortened V by 4 bases and J by 4 bases, and 28 bases separated the two germline ends. Germline assignment: CDR1 SEHNR and CDR2 FQNEAQ (reference sequence). The CDR3 DNA is TGTGCCAGCAGCTCCAGACCAGGTACAGGGACGTTGAGTTTAGAGACCCAGTACTTC. This sequence encodes CASSSRPGTGTLSLETQYF.

The CDR3 is CASSFGGGTGVEAFF. The CDR3 DNA reads as TGTGCCAGCAGCTTCGGCGGCGGGACTGGTGTTGAAGCTTTCTTT. The chain uses TRBV6-5 and TRBJ1-1; possibly TRBD1 for D (5 bases). The V end lost 6 bases, the J end lost 7 bases, and 21 bases lay between the germline ends. Germline CDR1 and CDR2: MNHEY and SVGAGI. The CDR3 runs to 15 residues.